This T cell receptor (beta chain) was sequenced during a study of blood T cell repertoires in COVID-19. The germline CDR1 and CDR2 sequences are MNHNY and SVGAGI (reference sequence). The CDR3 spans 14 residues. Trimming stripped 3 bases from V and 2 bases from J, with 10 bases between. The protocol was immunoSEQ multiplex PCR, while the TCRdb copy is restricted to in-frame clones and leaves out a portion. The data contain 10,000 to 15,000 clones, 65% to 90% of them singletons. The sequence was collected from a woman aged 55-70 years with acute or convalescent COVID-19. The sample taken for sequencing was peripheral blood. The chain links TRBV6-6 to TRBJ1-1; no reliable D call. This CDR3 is CASSYQEINTEAFF. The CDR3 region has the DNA TGTGCCAGCAGTTATCAGGAAATTAACACTGAAGCTTTCTTT.